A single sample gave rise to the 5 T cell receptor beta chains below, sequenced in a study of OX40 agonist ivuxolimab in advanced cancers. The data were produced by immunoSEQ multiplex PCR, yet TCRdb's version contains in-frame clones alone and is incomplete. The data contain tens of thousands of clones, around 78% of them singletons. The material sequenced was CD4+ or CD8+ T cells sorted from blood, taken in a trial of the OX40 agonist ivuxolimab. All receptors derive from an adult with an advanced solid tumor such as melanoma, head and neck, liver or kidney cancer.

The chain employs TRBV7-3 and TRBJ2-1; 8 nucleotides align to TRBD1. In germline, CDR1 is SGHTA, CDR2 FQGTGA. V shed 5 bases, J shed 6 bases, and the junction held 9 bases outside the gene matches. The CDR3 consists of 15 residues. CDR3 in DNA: TGTGCCAGCAGCCCAGGGAGGACAGGGCTCAATGAGCAGTTCTTC. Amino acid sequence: CASSPGRTGLNEQFF.

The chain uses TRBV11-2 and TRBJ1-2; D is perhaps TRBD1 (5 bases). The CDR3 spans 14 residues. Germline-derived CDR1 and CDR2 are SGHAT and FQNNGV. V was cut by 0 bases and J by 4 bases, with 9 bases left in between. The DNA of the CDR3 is TGTGCCAGCAGCTTAGATGGGGGGTTCTATGGCTACACCTTC. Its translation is CASSLDGGFYGYTF.

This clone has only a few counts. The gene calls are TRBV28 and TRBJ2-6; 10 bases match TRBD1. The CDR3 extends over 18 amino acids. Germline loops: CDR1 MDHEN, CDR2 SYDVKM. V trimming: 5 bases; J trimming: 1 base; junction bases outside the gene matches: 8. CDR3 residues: CASSAGTGVLSGANVLTF. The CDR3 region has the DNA TGTGCCAGCAGTGCCGGGACAGGGGTCCTTTCTGGGGCCAACGTCCTGACTTTC.

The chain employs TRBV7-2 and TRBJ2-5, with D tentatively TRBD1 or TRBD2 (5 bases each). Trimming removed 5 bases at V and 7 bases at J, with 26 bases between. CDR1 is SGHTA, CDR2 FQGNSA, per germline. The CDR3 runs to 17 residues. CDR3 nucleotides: TGTGCCAGCAGCGCGTCCCTACTAGATTGGGGCAATGGGACCCAGTACTTC. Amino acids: CASSASLLDWGNGTQYF.

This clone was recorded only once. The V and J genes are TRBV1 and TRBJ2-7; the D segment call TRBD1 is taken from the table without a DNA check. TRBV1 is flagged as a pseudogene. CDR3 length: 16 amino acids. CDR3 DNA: TGCACCAGCAGGAACCGGACGGGACAAGATGGATACGAGCAGTACTTC. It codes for CTSRNRTGQDGYEQYF.